Presented here are 12 T cell receptor beta chains from one specimen sequenced in a study of control samples from healthy donors and cancer patients. The method was immunoSEQ multiplex PCR; TCRdb's version includes in-frame clones alone and lacks a portion of them. The data hold some 140,000 clones, with roughly 94% observed a single time. Material: blood. These receptors were collected from a man between 40 and 49 years old in good health.

The DNA of the CDR3 is TGTGCCAGCAGTGGTGGGGGGCGATTAGGCTATGGCTACACCTTC. Amino acids: CASSGGGRLGYGYTF. The chain couples TRBV2 to TRBJ1-2; tentatively, D is TRBD1 (6 bases). This CDR3 has 15 amino acids. With 4 bases removed from V and 4 bases from J, the gap between germline ends came to 16 bases. Germline values: CDR1 SNHLY, CDR2 FYNNEI. The variable domain in full, completed from reference TRBV2 and TRBJ1-2, reads EPEVTQTPSHQVTQMGQEVILRCVPISNHLYFYWYRQILGQKVEFLVSFYNNEISEKSEIFDDQFSVERPDGSNFTLKIRSTKLEDSAMYFCASSGGGRLGYGYTFGSGTRLTVV.

The V gene is TRBV19, the J gene TRBJ1-6; perhaps TRBD1 as D (5 bases). Between the trimmed V and J ends, which lost 2 bases and 10 bases, there was a span of 15 bases. The CDR3 is 15 amino acids. CDR1 is LNHDA and CDR2 is SQIVND in the germline V gene (reference sequence). The CDR3 is CASSIIPGKSSPLHF. The CDR3, as DNA: TGTGCCAGTAGTATAATACCAGGGAAGTCGTCACCCCTCCACTTT.

The chain uses TRBV6-2 or TRBV6-3 and TRBJ2-7; D is uncertain. CDR1 is MNHEY and CDR2 is SVGEGT in the germline V gene. The length of the CDR3 is 15 residues. V shed 5 bases and J shed 0 bases, with 14 bases lying between them. DNA for the CDR3: TGTGCCAGCAGTCCACCGTGGAGCGACTCCTACGAGCAGTACTTC. Its translation: CASSPPWSDSYEQYF.

This chain uses TRBV5-1 with TRBJ1-2; D ambiguous. There are 15 residues in the CDR3. Germline V gene data show CDR1 as SGHRS and CDR2 as YFSETQ. The V end was cut by 0 bases, the J end by 4 bases, with 13 bases between. The CDR3 spells CASSLDENPRYGYTF. DNA for the CDR3: TGCGCCAGCAGCTTGGATGAAAACCCCCGCTATGGCTACACCTTC.

This clone showed up just once. The chain employs TRBV7-9 and TRBJ2-1, with 12 bases identical to TRBD1. The CDR3 consists of 16 residues. Germline V CDR1 and CDR2: SEHNR, FQNEAQ (reference sequence). J gave up 6 bases and V 0 bases, and 3 bases lay outside the gene matches. Here the CDR3 DNA reads TGTGCCAGCAGCTTAGCGGGACAGGGGGCCATCAATGAGCAGTTCTTC. Protein product: CASSLAGQGAINEQFF.

This rearrangement joins TRBV9 to TRBJ2-7; 9 nucleotides agree with TRBD2. Per the germline V gene, CDR1 is SGDLS and CDR2 is YYNGEE. Trimming took 0 bases from V and 3 from J; bases not matched to a gene: 10. The CDR3 spans 17 residues. CDR3 nucleotide sequence: TGTGCCAGCAGCGTAGGAGCTAGCGGGGCGGGTAGCTACGAGCAGTACTTC. Amino acids: CASSVGASGAGSYEQYF.

The gene calls are TRBV6-5 and TRBJ2-7; 8 nucleotides line up with TRBD1. Germline lookup yields CDR1 MNHEY and CDR2 SVGAGI. This CDR3 spans 14 amino acids. V trimming: 6 bases; J trimming: 3 bases; junction bases outside the gene matches: 7. The CDR3, as DNA: TGTGCCAGCAGATCCAGGGGGCGCAGCTACGAGCAGTACTTC. Its translation is CASRSRGRSYEQYF.

This clone was seen a single time. The rearrangement links TRBV7-9 to TRBJ1-2; D remains ambiguous. Germline V gene data show CDR1 as SEHNR and CDR2 as FQNEAQ (reference sequence). V lost 2 bases and J lost 4, with 17 bases in between. The CDR3 runs 16 residues. Here the CDR3 DNA reads TGTGCCAGCAGCTTAACCTTCGAGACGGACGCCTATGGCTACACCTTC. Translation: CASSLTFETDAYGYTF.

With regard to this clone: The same CDR3 is also encoded by other DNA sequences in this sample. The rearrangement joins TRBV29-1 to TRBJ1-1, with D uncertain. Germline CDR1 and CDR2: SQVTM and ANQGSEA. This CDR3 spans 10 amino acids. V was trimmed by 6 bases and J by 3 bases, leaving 5 bases between them. The DNA of the CDR3 is TGCAGCGTCGGCGACACTGAAGCTTTCTTT. Translation: CSVGDTEAFF.

The chain joins TRBV6-5 to TRBJ1-5; D call uncertain. Trimming removed 6 bases from V and 5 bases from J, with 11 bases in between. The CDR3 has 13 residues. Germline V CDR1 and CDR2: MNHEY, SVGAGI. This CDR3 reads CASSSGADQPQHF. In nucleotides, the CDR3 is TGTGCCAGCAGCAGCGGCGCGGATCAGCCCCAGCATTTT.

The chain joins TRBV7-2 to TRBJ2-1; D remains ambiguous. Germline V gene lookup returns CDR1 SGHTA and CDR2 FQGNSA. Trimming stripped 8 bases from V and 6 bases from J, with 11 bases between. This CDR3 comprises 12 residues. CDR3 amino acids: CASLGSSNEQFF. CDR3 bases: TGTGCCAGCCTGGGCAGCTCCAATGAGCAGTTCTTC.

This clone was detected once. The chain joins TRBV24-1 to TRBJ1-5, with D possibly TRBD1 on 5 matching bases. V was cut by 4 bases and J by 2 bases, with 11 bases left in between. Germline V gene data show CDR1 as KGHDR and CDR2 as SFDVKD. The CDR3 has 15 residues. The CDR3 sequence is CATSDAGGGNQPQHF. In nucleotides, the CDR3 is TGTGCCACCAGTGACGCGGGGGGGGGCAATCAGCCCCAGCATTTT.